The 5 T cell receptor beta chains given below trace back to one sample, sequenced in a study of technical replicates of blood from a few donors. The data were produced by immunoSEQ multiplex PCR, yet TCRdb's version contains in-frame clones alone and is incomplete. The sample includes roughly 92,000 clones, 95% seen only once; the top ten take approximately 0.36%. Input material: T cells isolated from PBMCs. The receptors were gathered from a human donor in good health.

This clone was counted a few times. The sample has other DNA sequences that encode this CDR3 too. The chain joins TRBV4-2 to TRBJ2-3; 10 nucleotides agree with TRBD2. Germline V gene data show CDR1 as LGHNA and CDR2 as YNFKEQ. With V trimmed by 0 bases and J by 1 base, 1 base remained unmatched. The CDR3 covers 16 residues. Here the CDR3 DNA reads TGTGCCAGCAGCCAAGATCTAGCGGGAGGCACAGATACGCAGTATTTT. As protein: CASSQDLAGGTDTQYF.

V gene TRBV27 combines with J gene TRBJ1-2; 12 positions agree with TRBD1. The germline gives CDR1 MNHEY, CDR2 SMNVEV (reference sequence). This CDR3 contains 15 residues. Germline trimming cut 5 bases from V and 4 bases from J; bases unmatched to any gene: 5. CDR3 in amino acids: CASSRDRGPGYGYTF. The CDR3 DNA reads as TGTGCCAGCAGTAGGGACAGGGGGCCCGGCTATGGCTACACCTTC.

As for this clone: One end of the junction does not line up with germline, which may come from a read error. The chain joins TRBV4-2 to TRBJ2-5, with 11 bases matching TRBD2. This CDR3 spans 16 amino acids. In germline, CDR1 is LGHNA, CDR2 YNFKEQ. In nucleotides, the CDR3 is TGTGCCAGCAGCCAAAACGTCCATACTAGCGGGAGCCCCGCGGACTTC. The encoded protein is CASSQNVHTSGSPADF.

This clone was seen more than once but under ten times. The CDR3 loop reads CASSAEDMTVAEAFF. The CDR3 region has the DNA TGTGCCAGCAGCGCCGAAGATATGACAGTGGCTGAAGCTTTCTTT. The chain links TRBV9 to TRBJ1-1, with D possibly being TRBD1 (5 bases). Trimming removed 3 bases at V and 6 bases at J, with 18 bases between. Germline V gene data show CDR1 as SGDLS and CDR2 as YYNGEE. The CDR3 covers 15 residues.

The chain combines TRBV10-3 with TRBJ2-2; no definite D call. The germline gives CDR1 ENHRY, CDR2 SYGVKD. The CDR3 spans 12 residues. V was shortened by 7 bases and J by 5 bases, with 8 bases between the two germline ends. In DNA form, the CDR3 reads TGTGCCATCATTAGTCCGACCGGGGAGCTGTTTTTT. Protein sequence: CAIISPTGELFF.